The 11 T cell receptor beta chains reported below all come from one sample, sequenced in a study of neurological immune-mediated disorders. TCRdb reprocessed the 5' RACE reads via MiXCR and lists one record per CDR3 protein. In the table there are about 50,000 distinct CDR3 sequences, around 5.3% of which are singletons. Sequenced input: CD4+ T cells from blood. The source of these receptors is a woman under 30 with multiple sclerosis.

This clonotype has at least ten counts. This chain connects TRBV3-1 to TRBJ2-5; D unclear. V lost 3 bases and J 5 bases, leaving 4 bases between the germline ends. From germline, CDR1 is LGHDT and CDR2 YNNKEL (reference sequence). This CDR3 region has 11 residues. This chain's CDR3 is CASSHSETQYF. In DNA, the CDR3 is TGTGCCAGCAGCCATAGCGAGACCCAGTACTTC.

This clonotype came up many times. The chain carries TRBV2 and TRBJ2-7; unclear D gene. V shed 0 bases and J shed 3 bases, with 6 bases lying between them. The germline CDR1 and CDR2 sequences are SNHLY and FYNNEI. This CDR3 is built from 13 residues. As DNA, the CDR3 is TGTGCCAGCAGTGAAGCGCTTCTCTACGAGCAGTACGTC. As protein: CASSEALLYEQYV.

This clonotype was seen many times. This chain uses TRBV5-8 with TRBJ2-2; 8 bases align to TRBD1. The CDR3 has 14 residues. CDR1 and CDR2 (germline): SGHTS, YDEGEE. V dropped 3 bases and J dropped 4; count of bases not matched to a gene: 2. The chain's CDR3 is CASSSGQATGELFF. The CDR3 DNA sequence: TGTGCCAGCAGCTCGGGACAGGCCACCGGGGAGCTGTTTTTT.

This clonotype was recorded at least ten times. The gene calls are TRBV21-1 and TRBJ1-5. TRBV21-1 is classified as a pseudogene. This CDR3 spans 14 amino acids. The CDR3 DNA follows: TGTGCCAGCAGCAAAGTGAGGGGCAATCAGCCCCAGCATTTT. Its translation is CASSKVRGNQPQHF.

In its sample, this clonotype was seen many times. V is TRBV20-1 and J is TRBJ1-6; maybe TRBD1 (5 bases). V lost 6 bases and J 5 bases, leaving 17 bases between the germline ends. The V gene's germline CDR1 is DFQATT and CDR2 SNEGSKA (reference sequence). The CDR3 extends over 15 amino acids. The CDR3 DNA reads TGCAGTGCCGCGCCACTTCAAGGGGATAATTCACCCCTCCACTTT. Protein product: CSAAPLQGDNSPLHF.

Ten or more counts support this clonotype. V usage is TRBV5-1 and J usage is TRBJ1-2; 8 bases align to TRBD1. The V segment lost 7 bases and the J segment 7 bases; nucleotides outside the gene matches: 3. The CDR3 runs to 11 residues. CDR1 and CDR2 (germline): SGHRS, YFSETQ. The CDR3 coding sequence is TGCGCCAGCCAGGGGGCTGGTGGCTACACCTTC. Translating it yields CASQGAGGYTF.

This clonotype was detected many times. The chain joins TRBV20-1 to TRBJ1-1; D may be TRBD1 (5 bases). This CDR3 contains 12 residues. V dropped 2 bases and J dropped 9 bases, with 13 bases sitting between them. CDR1 and CDR2 (germline): DFQATT, SNEGSKA (reference sequence). The CDR3 here is CSARRDVNQAFF. The CDR3 DNA follows: TGCAGTGCTAGACGGGACGTAAACCAAGCTTTCTTT.

This clonotype was seen ten or more times. J is TRBJ2-3 and V is TRBV25-1; TRBD1 aligns across 11 bases. Germline V gene data show CDR1 as MGHDK and CDR2 as SYGVNS. Trimming took 8 bases from V and 5 from J; bases not matched to a gene: 6. This CDR3 spans 14 amino acids. CDR3 loop: CASAGTGGGDTQYF. For the CDR3, the DNA is TGTGCCAGCGCCGGGACAGGGGGGGGAGATACGCAGTATTTT.

This clonotype was observed many times. The genes are TRBV9 and TRBJ2-2, with 8 nucleotides matching TRBD2. The V segment lost 0 bases and the J segment 2 bases; nucleotides outside the gene matches: 6. Germline lookup yields CDR1 SGDLS and CDR2 YYNGEE. This CDR3 has 17 amino acids. The CDR3 spells CASSVAPTSGNTGELFF. The CDR3 region has the DNA TGTGCCAGCAGCGTAGCCCCAACTAGCGGTAACACCGGGGAGCTGTTTTTT.

This clonotype was counted many times. The gene calls are TRBV18 and TRBJ1-4, with TRBD1 matching over 8 bases. Germline CDR1 KGHSH, CDR2 LQKENI. V gave up 1 base and J gave up 0 bases; unmatched junction bases: 4. This CDR3 spans 17 amino acids. This chain's CDR3 is CASSPRAGGSTNEKLFF. The CDR3 nucleotides are TGTGCCAGCTCACCACGGGCAGGGGGCTCAACTAATGAAAAACTGTTTTTT.

Many counts were recorded for this clonotype. This rearrangement joins TRBV20-1 to TRBJ1-3; D not certain. The V end was cut by 1 base, the J end by 3 bases, with 10 bases between. Germline CDR1 is DFQATT and CDR2 is SNEGSKA (reference sequence). The CDR3 sequence is 14 residues long. The CDR3 reads CSARGGSYGNTIYF. The CDR3 nucleotides are TGCAGTGCTAGAGGAGGGAGTTATGGAAACACCATATATTTT.